This T cell receptor (beta chain) stems from a study of siplizumab effects on memory and regulatory T cells (dated by TCRdb to between 2019 and 2020). Turning to the overall study: The study looked at the effect of siplizumab, an anti-CD2 antibody, on alloreactive T-cell subsets in allogeneic mixed lymphocyte reactions made from human PBMCs. The paper's findings and limits, for the study overall: Because sequences at frequencies below about 10^-5 were poorly captured, only a minor fraction of alloreactive clones could be mapped back to unstimulated subsets. The cumulative frequency of alloreactive sequences that could be traced back to unstimulated CD4+ memory T cells was significantly reduced by siplizumab. Roughly 80-95% of proliferating CD4+ or CD8+ clones could not be assigned a naive or memory phenotype. Unstimulated naive T cells appeared to be more diverse than memory T cells, and naive cells seemed to make a substantial contribution to the alloresponse. Among mappable alloreactive CD4+ clones, an average Treg-derived fraction of approximately 73% was observed with siplizumab, compared with 25% to 30% in control reactions. Whether proliferating Tregs from siplizumab cultures actually had suppressive function was not functionally confirmed.

Sorted unstimulated T cells and proliferating T cells recovered from mixed lymphocyte reactions underwent TCRbeta CDR3 sequencing. Fresh whole blood from approximately ten HLA-typed healthy donors was used to isolate PBMCs. Comment on this clone: Its antigen remains unidentified. No per-base quality is available; no much larger clone lies one base away.

The library was obtained by the immunoSEQ multiplex PCR assay. Around 9.9 x 10^4 TCR templates per sample were assayed by the deep sequencing platform. Genomic DNA extracted from sorted T cells was used for TCRbeta CDR3 sequencing. The authors' analysis ran thus. The R programming language was used for clonal analysis of TCRbeta CDR3 data. Comparing unstimulated samples against CFSE-low samples taken after the reaction was how alloreactive CD4+ and CD8+ clones were defined. Alloreactive CD4+ clones were assigned to regulatory or non-regulatory origin by matching sequences to sorted unstimulated Treg and non-Treg repertoires. This immuneACCESS table, as held by TCRdb, lists in-frame sequences with V and J called but not all clones. Of the missing ones, under half trace to an unresolved V gene in checked studies; the others have no known cause. That table is the source of V, J and clone size, and D and trimming were worked out from the DNA. The sample table contains approximately 94,000 clones; only one count was recorded for 80% to 95% of them. Jointly, the top ten make up 5% to 7% of the sample.

The CDR3, cysteine through phenylalanine, is 18 amino acids long. Of the read, only the CDR3 DNA is kept; its 54 bases are in frame from base 1. The V and J ends are trimmed by 1 base and 0 bases, leaving 17 bases between them. CDR1 SGHVS and CDR2 FQNEAQ are derived from the germline V gene. This clonotype was sampled from a human donor in good health. Material: CD8+ T cells sorted from blood. The V and J genes are TRBV7-8 and TRBJ2-3, with the D call perhaps TRBD1 or TRBD2, as 5 bases match in each case. The encoded CDR3 is CASSLVPPRDRSTDTQYF. The DNA sequence is TGTGCCAGCAGCTTAGTCCCTCCCCGGGACCGTAGCACAGATACGCAGTATTTT.